Listed here are 30 T cell receptor beta chains from one sample, sequenced in a study of blood T cell repertoires in COVID-19. Sequencing was performed with immunoSEQ multiplex PCR; in TCRdb, only in-frame clones are kept and a portion is missing. This table holds over 250,000 clones, about four fifths found once. Input material: peripheral blood. These TCRs come from a human donor with COVID-19, enrolled during active disease. The donor label of this sample is uncertain.

The rearrangement uses TRBV9 and TRBJ2-3, with 7 bases fitting TRBD2. Germline trimming cut 3 bases from V and 6 bases from J; bases unmatched to any gene: 10. Germline CDR1 SGDLS, CDR2 YYNGEE. The CDR3 spans 15 residues. CDR3 protein: CASSEGAGELDTQYF. Written as DNA, the CDR3 is TGTGCCAGCAGCGAAGGGGCGGGAGAATTGGATACGCAGTATTTT.

The chain joins TRBV15 to TRBJ2-1; 8 bases fit TRBD1. This CDR3 has 17 residues. V lost 1 base and J lost 0; bases outside the gene matches: 5. The V gene's germline CDR1 is LNHNV and CDR2 YYDKDF (reference sequence). DNA of the CDR3: TGTGCCACCAGCAGAGGGACAGGGAAAGGCTCCTACAATGAGCAGTTCTTC. It translates to CATSRGTGKGSYNEQFF.

The chain carries TRBV19 and TRBJ2-7; 10 bases match TRBD1. The CDR3 has 14 amino acids. V was clipped by 4 bases and J by 7 bases; unmatched bases: 7. Germline CDR1 LNHDA, CDR2 SQIVND (reference sequence). CDR3 residues: CASSTDRGPREQYF. CDR3 nucleotide sequence: TGTGCCAGTAGTACCGACAGGGGGCCCAGGGAGCAGTACTTC.

V is TRBV30 and J is TRBJ2-3; 11 bases map to TRBD2. This CDR3 contains 16 residues. V shed 3 bases, J shed 5 bases, and the junction held 10 bases outside the gene matches. Looked up from germline, CDR1 is GTSNPN and CDR2 is SVGIG (reference sequence). The CDR3 sequence is CAWRGGLAARVDTQYF. In nucleotides, the CDR3 is TGTGCCTGGAGGGGGGGACTAGCGGCACGCGTAGATACGCAGTATTTT.

The chain has TRBV5-1 and TRBJ1-3; 7 bases map to TRBD1. The V and J ends lost 4 bases and 6 bases, in that order; junction bases with no gene match: 4. CDR3 length: 13 amino acids. Germline assignment: CDR1 SGHRS and CDR2 YFSETQ. The CDR3: CASSIGQENTIYF. In DNA, the CDR3 is TGCGCCAGCAGCATCGGACAGGAAAACACCATATATTTT. Full variable domain (outside the CDR3, taken from reference TRBV5-1 and TRBJ1-3): KAGVTQTPRYLIKTRGQQVTLSCSPISGHRSVSWYQQTPGQGLQFLFEYFSETQRNKGNFPGRFSGRQFSNSRSEMNVSTLELGDSALYLCASSIGQENTIYFGEGSWLTVV.

This chain uses TRBV6-5 with TRBJ2-3; 9 bases line up with TRBD1. Germline-derived CDR1 and CDR2 are MNHEY and SVGAGI. The CDR3 totals 13 residues. V lost 10 bases, J lost 4 bases, and 6 bases stayed unmatched. The CDR3 spells CAKNRGRSDTQYF. The CDR3 nucleotides are TGTGCCAAAAACAGGGGGCGATCAGATACGCAGTATTTT.

There are a few counts of this clone. The chain is built from TRBV5-1 and TRBJ1-1, with a weak D call TRBD1 (5 bases). Trimming pared 4 bases from V and 2 bases from J, leaving 15 bases between. The CDR3 spans 15 residues. The germline V gene has CDR1 SGHRS and CDR2 YFSETQ. The CDR3 sequence is CASSISGGVNTEAFF. CDR3 bases: TGCGCCAGCAGCATCTCCGGGGGAGTTAACACTGAAGCTTTCTTT. The full variable domain, in which reference TRBV5-1 and TRBJ1-1 provide the parts outside the CDR3, is KAGVTQTPRYLIKTRGQQVTLSCSPISGHRSVSWYQQTPGQGLQFLFEYFSETQRNKGNFPGRFSGRQFSNSRSEMNVSTLELGDSALYLCASSISGGVNTEAFFGQGTRLTVV.

V and J are TRBV14 and TRBJ2-1; no reliable D call. The ends were cut back, 1 base at V and 9 bases at J, with 7 bases in the middle. The germline CDR1 and CDR2 sequences are SGHDN and FVKESK. This CDR3 region has 12 residues. CDR3 in amino acids: CASSQAGGEQFF. The CDR3 DNA reads as TGTGCCAGCAGCCAAGCGGGTGGTGAGCAGTTCTTC.

The chain links TRBV28 to TRBJ1-4; possibly TRBD1 for D (5 bases). The CDR3 length is 15 residues. V was cut by 3 bases and J by 6 bases, with 14 bases left in between. The germline CDR1 and CDR2 sequences are MDHEN and SYDVKM. The CDR3 region has the DNA TGTGCCAGCAGTTTGGATAGGGGAGGCGATGAAAAACTGTTTTTT. Its protein product is CASSLDRGGDEKLFF.

The chain has TRBV7-2 and TRBJ2-2; D might be TRBD2 (6 bases). This CDR3 contains 18 residues. CDR1 and CDR2 from the germline V gene are SGHTA and FQGNSA. Trimming removed 1 base from V and 4 bases from J, with 19 bases in between. CDR3 protein: CASSLVSVFQGGTGELFF. The CDR3 nucleotides read TGTGCCAGCAGCTTAGTCTCCGTATTTCAGGGAGGCACCGGGGAGCTGTTTTTT.

This clone appeared once. The chain has TRBV9 and TRBJ2-7; 8 positions agree with TRBD2. CDR3 size: 19 residues. The V gene end was trimmed by 0 bases and the J gene end by 3 bases; junction bases not matched to a gene: 17. Germline values: CDR1 SGDLS, CDR2 YYNGEE. Written as DNA, the CDR3 is TGTGCCAGCAGCGTAGAGGTACGGGGGACTAGAGGCAGGGTCTACGAGCAGTACTTC. It codes for CASSVEVRGTRGRVYEQYF.

The chain joins TRBV6-4 to TRBJ2-7, with D tentatively TRBD1 (5 bases). CDR3 length: 13 amino acids. Germline CDR1 and CDR2: MRHNA and SNTAGT. V lost 7 bases to trimming and J lost 3 bases, with 13 bases between them. DNA for the CDR3: TGTGCCAGCATGGGCGGAAGGGGCTACGAGCAGTACTTC. Protein sequence: CASMGGRGYEQYF.

This chain uses TRBV9 with TRBJ2-5; possible D gene TRBD2, 6 bases. Looked up from germline, CDR1 is SGDLS and CDR2 is YYNGEE. Trimming removed 0 bases from V and 4 bases from J, with 13 bases in between. The CDR3 has 15 residues. The CDR3 region has the DNA TGTGCCAGCAGCGTAGGACTAGTTTTCCTAGAGACCCAGTACTTC. This sequence encodes CASSVGLVFLETQYF.

In this sample, this clone turned up once. A read error may produce the germline difference seen at one junction end. For the CDR3, the DNA is TGCGCCAGTAGTGGGCTAGCGGGAGATGAGAATGAGCAGTTCTTC. Its translation is CASSGLAGDENEQFF. V and J are TRBV10-2 and TRBJ2-1; 10 bases are shared with TRBD2. Per germline, CDR1 WSHSY and CDR2 SAAADI. The CDR3 runs to 15 residues.

The gene calls are TRBV28 and TRBJ2-7, with TRBD1 matching over 12 bases. Germline lookup yields CDR1 MDHEN and CDR2 SYDVKM. The CDR3 totals 15 residues. J lost 7 bases, V lost 7 bases, and 11 bases had no gene match. The chain's CDR3 is CASKQEGQGAGEQYF. Written as DNA, the CDR3 is TGTGCCAGCAAACAGGAGGGACAGGGGGCGGGGGAGCAGTACTTC.

The CDR3 coding sequence is TGTGCCAGCAATAGACAGTTCAATCAGCCCCAGCATTTT. Translated, it gives CASNRQFNQPQHF. J is TRBJ1-5 and V is TRBV19; possibly TRBD1 for D (5 bases). The CDR3 runs to 13 residues. Germline assignment: CDR1 LNHDA and CDR2 SQIVND (reference sequence). The V end was cut by 9 bases, the J end by 3 bases, with 12 bases between.

This chain uses TRBV5-7 with TRBJ1-2, with D uncertain. TRBV5-7 is treated as an ORF (open reading frame) with a function not yet certain. The CDR3 is made up of 12 amino acids. Trimming removed 6 bases at V and 3 bases at J, with 9 bases between. CDR3 nucleotides: TGTGCCAGCACCGACGGAGACTATGGCTACACCTTC. Translation gives CASTDGDYGYTF.

V usage is TRBV6-6 and J usage is TRBJ1-4; 7 bases align to TRBD1. V lost 6 bases and J lost 7; bases outside the gene matches: 14. This CDR3 region has 16 residues. Germline loops: CDR1 MNHNY, CDR2 SVGAGI (reference sequence). In DNA form, the CDR3 reads TGTGCCAGCAGACCGGGACAGAGGAAGGGGATTGAAAAACTGTTTTTT. It translates to CASRPGQRKGIEKLFF.

This clone was recorded once. J is TRBJ1-5 and V is TRBV28, with 11 bases identical to TRBD1. CDR3 length equals 18 residues. J gave up 3 bases and V 2 bases, and 9 bases lay outside the gene matches. In germline, CDR1 is MDHEN, CDR2 SYDVKM. DNA for the CDR3: TGTGCCAGCAGTTTAGTAAAGGGGACAGGGGGTTCCAATCAGCCCCAGCATTTT. Its protein is CASSLVKGTGGSNQPQHF.

The chain is built from TRBV7-9 and TRBJ1-4; D unclear. The CDR3 extends over 14 amino acids. Germline CDR1 SEHNR, CDR2 FQNEAQ (reference sequence). Trimming took 1 base from V and 8 from J, leaving 11 bases between them. The CDR3 reads CASSLGAVYEKLFF. The CDR3 coding sequence is TGTGCCAGCAGCTTAGGGGCCGTTTACGAAAAACTGTTTTTT.

The chain employs TRBV19 and TRBJ1-2; D may be TRBD1 (5 bases). Between the trimmed V and J ends, which lost 5 bases and 7 bases, there was a span of 14 bases. Germline V gene lookup returns CDR1 LNHDA and CDR2 SQIVND (reference sequence). The CDR3 has 13 residues. The chain's CDR3 is CASSAQGWVGYTF. Written as DNA, the CDR3 is TGTGCCAGTAGTGCCCAGGGTTGGGTTGGCTACACCTTC.

CDR3 loop: CSVHGLTYNEQFF. CDR3 nucleotides: TGCAGCGTTCACGGACTAACCTACAATGAGCAGTTCTTC. The rearrangement links TRBV29-1 to TRBJ2-1; tentatively, D is TRBD2 (6 bases). V was shortened by 5 bases and J by 2 bases, with 10 bases between the two germline ends. This CDR3 region has 13 residues. Germline V lookup: CDR1 SQVTM, CDR2 ANQGSEA.

The chain links TRBV3-1 (or the pseudogene TRBV3-2) to TRBJ1-6; 8 positions agree with TRBD1. The germline CDR1 and CDR2 sequences are LGHDT and YNNKEL (reference sequence). The CDR3 loop spans 15 amino acids. V was pared by 5 bases and J by 7 bases, with 7 bases of the junction left unmatched. The CDR3 sequence: CASSTRTGGNSPLHF. The CDR3 DNA reads as TGTGCCAGCAGCACCCGTACAGGGGGGAATTCACCCCTCCACTTT.

CDR3 loop: CASSLELASTDTQYF. The CDR3, as DNA: TGTGCCAGCAGCCTGGAATTAGCGAGCACAGATACGCAGTATTTT. The gene calls are TRBV5-4 and TRBJ2-3, with D perhaps matching TRBD2 (5 bases). This CDR3 comprises 15 residues. V dropped 4 bases and J dropped 0 bases, with 12 bases sitting between them. Germline V gene data show CDR1 as SGHNT and CDR2 as YYREEE (reference sequence).

The genes are TRBV13 and TRBJ2-7; 7 bases align to TRBD2. J was trimmed by 4 bases and V by 0 bases; bases with no gene match: 9. Germline V gene sequence: CDR1 PRHDT, CDR2 FYEKMQ (reference sequence). This CDR3 contains 16 residues. CDR3 in amino acids: CASSLGGAGALYEQYF. CDR3 DNA sequence: TGTGCCAGCAGCTTAGGCGGGGCGGGAGCGTTATACGAGCAGTACTTC.

The rearrangement links TRBV5-6 to TRBJ1-1, with D possibly TRBD1 on 5 matching bases. The germline V gene has CDR1 SGHDT and CDR2 YYEEEE. The CDR3 contains 14 residues. The germline V and J ends were trimmed by 0 bases and 11 bases, with 17 bases remaining between them. CDR3 nucleotides: TGTGCCAGCAGCTTGGGTGGATTGGGGCCCCGGGCTTTCTTT. Translating it yields CASSLGGLGPRAFF.

The DNA for the CDR3 is TGTGCCAGCAGCCCGGGACTAGCGGGACCTTACAATGAGCAGTTCTTC. Translation: CASSPGLAGPYNEQFF. The rearrangement uses TRBV5-4 and TRBJ2-1; 13 nucleotides agree with TRBD2. The CDR3 extends over 16 amino acids. Germline V lookup: CDR1 SGHNT, CDR2 YYREEE (reference sequence). Trimming cost V 4 bases and J 4 bases; bases outside gene matches: 5.

The chain carries TRBV10-3 and TRBJ1-6, with D possibly matching TRBD1 (6 bases). The CDR3 runs 17 residues. From germline, CDR1 is ENHRY and CDR2 SYGVKD. V was pared by 3 bases and J by 2 bases, with 14 bases between. Here the CDR3 reads CAISEERGGAYNSPLHF. The CDR3 nucleotides are TGTGCCATCAGTGAAGAAAGGGGGGGCGCCTATAATTCACCCCTCCACTTT.

The chain is built from TRBV7-6 and TRBJ1-3; no definite D call. The CDR3 is 14 residues long. V was shortened by 5 bases and J by 8 bases, with 16 bases between the two germline ends. Germline CDR1 SGHVS, CDR2 FNYEAQ. The CDR3 region has the DNA TGTGCCAGCAGCGCCGGCTTGCGGGCGGACACCATATATTTT. Its protein is CASSAGLRADTIYF.

This chain joins TRBV30 and TRBJ1-1; D unresolved. Per the germline V gene, CDR1 is GTSNPN and CDR2 is SVGIG (reference sequence). Trimming took 0 bases from V and 4 from J, leaving 12 bases between them. The CDR3 has 14 residues. CDR3 region: CAWSVGQASTEAFF. CDR3 DNA sequence: TGTGCCTGGAGTGTTGGCCAAGCGAGCACTGAAGCTTTCTTT. The variable domain in full, with the rest retrieved from reference TRBV30 and TRBJ1-1, is SQTIHQWPATLVQPVGSPLSLECTVEGTSNPNLYWYRQAAGRGLQLLFYSVGIGQISSEVPQNLSASRPQDRQFILSSKKLLLSDSGFYLCAWSVGQASTEAFFGQGTRLTVV.